These 20 T cell receptor beta chains were all obtained from the same sample, sequenced in a study of T cell clonality in common variable immunodeficiency. This table comes from immunoSEQ multiplex PCR, and its TCRdb copy is limited to in-frame clones, with some not included. The specimen gives some 64,000 clones without singletons; the ten biggest hold less than 2%. The source material was peripheral blood mononuclear cells. The receptors were sampled from a person aged 18-70 years in good health.

This clone was detected ten times or more. Sequencing ends 3 residues short of the CDR3 end; the germline J gene provides the rest. The V gene is TRBV20-1, the J gene TRBJ1-6; D is perhaps TRBD1 (5 bases). Trimming took off 1 base at V and 9 bases at J, with 16 bases between the two ends. CDR1 and CDR2 from the germline V gene are DFQATT and SNEGSKA (reference sequence). CDR3 length: 15 residues. The CDR3 bases that were read are TGCAGTGCTAGAGGGGACTCAACTCCGGGTTCACCC. Translating gives CSARGDSTPGSP. The whole CDR3 sequence is CSARGDSTPGSPLHF.

In this sample, this clone turned up many times. The missing CDR3 end, 3 residues past where the read stops, is filled in from the germline J gene. The J gene is TRBJ1-1, the V gene TRBV5-1, with D hard to call. Deletions cut 3 bases from V and 2 bases from J, with 14 bases between. Germline V CDR1 and CDR2: SGHRS, YFSETQ. This CDR3 comprises 15 residues. The CDR3 loop is CASSYSGSLNTEAFF. The sequenced part of the CDR3 DNA is TGCGCCAGCAGCTATTCCGGGTCCCTAAACACTGAA.

This clone was counted at least ten times. The CDR3 end lies 3 residues beyond the end of the read and is filled in from the germline J gene. V gene TRBV19 combines with J gene TRBJ2-7, with TRBD1 matching 8 bases. Trimming at V came to 6 bases and at J to 3 bases, leaving 10 bases not matched to a gene. The CDR3 has 15 residues. From germline, CDR1 is LNHDA and CDR2 SQIVND (reference sequence). The sequenced part of the CDR3 DNA is TGTGCCAGTAGACCGGAAGGGACAGGTGACTACGAG. Protein sequence: CASRPEGTGDYE. The full CDR3 is CASRPEGTGDYEQYF.

This clone was found many times. The read stops 3 residues short of the end of the CDR3; the missing end is completed from the germline J gene. V is TRBV9 and J is TRBJ2-7, with 7 bases that match TRBD2. CDR1 SGDLS and CDR2 YYNGEE come from the germline V gene. V lost 0 bases to trimming and J lost 2 bases; unmatched junction nucleotides: 5. This CDR3 comprises 15 residues. CDR3 DNA, as far as it was read: TGTGCCAGCAGCGTAGACGCGGGAGACACCTACGAG. Encoded protein: CASSVDAGDTYE. From start to end, the CDR3 is CASSVDAGDTYEQYF.

To note about this clone: The read falls 3 residues short of the CDR3 end, and the missing part is taken from the germline J gene. The J gene is TRBJ2-2, the V gene TRBV11-2, with D uncertain. Germline V gives CDR1 SGHAT, CDR2 FQNNGV. V shed 0 bases and J shed 7 bases, with 6 bases lying between them. The CDR3 consists of 13 residues. CDR3 DNA (partial): TGTGCCAGCAGCTTAGACTATATCGGGGAG. This codes for CASSLDYIGE. The CDR3 as a whole reads CASSLDYIGELFF.

In its sample, this clone was seen many times. CDR3 loop: CASSFQGQPQHF. CDR3 bases read: TGTGCCAGTAGTTTTCAGGGTCAGCCC. The gene calls are TRBV19 and TRBJ1-5; tentative D call: TRBD1 (5 bases). The sequenced fragment ends 3 residues before the CDR3 boundary, so the rest is inferred from the germline J gene. Deletions cut 5 bases from V and 6 bases from J, with 8 bases between. Germline V gene sequence: CDR1 LNHDA, CDR2 SQIVND (reference sequence). CDR3 length: 12 residues.

This clone appeared many times. The read comes to an end 3 residues before the CDR3 does, leaving the germline J gene to fill in the end. V gene TRBV19 combines with J gene TRBJ2-3, with 10 bases identical to TRBD2. CDR3 length equals 16 residues. After removal of 2 bases from V and 2 bases from J, the junction contained 4 bases not matched to a gene. CDR1 and CDR2 (germline): LNHDA, SQIVND (reference sequence). Incomplete CDR3 DNA: TGTGCCAGTAGTATACGGACTAGCGGCTTCACAGATACG. This codes for CASSIRTSGFTDT. The entire CDR3 protein reads CASSIRTSGFTDTQYF.

This clone was seen ten or more times. Read coverage stops 3 residues before the CDR3 terminus; the germline J gene supplies the remainder. This same CDR3 is encoded by further DNA sequences in the sample. The chain uses TRBV6-2 or TRBV6-3 and TRBJ1-5, with a possible D match to TRBD1 (6 bases). Germline values: CDR1 MNHEY, CDR2 SVGEGT. The CDR3 contains 17 residues. The V end lost 6 bases, the J end lost 7 bases, and 25 bases lay between the germline ends. CDR3 sequence: CASRGKGEFSPGQPQHF. Partial CDR3 DNA: TGTGCCAGCAGGGGCAAGGGGGAATTTAGCCCAGGACAGCCC.

At least ten counts were recorded for this clone. The DNA ends 3 residues before the CDR3 does, and the rest of the CDR3 is filled in from the germline J gene. The chain recombines TRBV4-1 with TRBJ1-6, with TRBD1 matching over 8 bases. The CDR3 covers 17 residues. V was pared by 0 bases and J by 4 bases, with 5 bases of the junction left unmatched. Germline CDR1 reads MGHRA; CDR2 reads YSYEKL. CDR3 loop: CASSQEVRDRYNSPLHF. CDR3 DNA, as far as it was read: TGCGCCAGCAGCCAAGAAGTCCGGGACAGGTATAATTCACCC.

This clone has a count of ten or more. The CDR3 extends 3 residues past the end of the read, so its final part is completed from the germline J gene. The chain uses TRBV5-1 and TRBJ1-1, with D maybe TRBD1 (5 bases). Trimming pared 1 base from V and 0 bases from J, leaving 7 bases between. Germline V CDR1 and CDR2: SGHRS, YFSETQ. The CDR3 runs to 14 residues. This CDR3 is CASSLTGLNTEAFF. CDR3 DNA (partial): TGCGCCAGCAGCTTGACAGGCCTGAACACTGAA.

This clone appeared a few times. The read terminates 3 residues before the CDR3 end, so the remaining end is supplied by the germline J gene. The rearrangement links TRBV19 to TRBJ1-4; a possible D gene is TRBD1 (5 bases). V was trimmed by 3 bases and J by 5 bases, leaving 22 bases between them. Germline V gene lookup returns CDR1 LNHDA and CDR2 SQIVND (reference sequence). The CDR3 has 18 amino acids. CDR3 DNA, as far as it was read: TGTGCCAGTAGTATTTGTGGGGGGGGGAGGGCCAGGAATGAAAAA. This gives the protein CASSICGGGRARNEK. The CDR3, in full, reads CASSICGGGRARNEKLFF.

This clone has ten or more counts. The CDR3 goes on 3 residues after the read ends, and that part is filled in from the germline J gene. The V call is TRBV2, the J call TRBJ1-6; D unresolved. CDR3 length equals 13 residues. Germline CDR1 and CDR2: SNHLY and FYNNEI. V was shortened by 4 bases and J by 7 bases, with 8 bases between the two germline ends. The CDR3 reads CASSGRLNSPLHF. The DNA read from the CDR3 is TGTGCCAGCAGTGGTCGACTGAATTCACCC.

This clone appeared many times. The CDR3 extends 3 residues past the end of the read, so its final part is completed from the germline J gene. The V and J genes are TRBV6-1 and TRBJ1-1; 9 bases align to TRBD1. CDR1 and CDR2 (germline): MNHNS, SASEGT. The CDR3 spans 17 residues. V gave up 2 bases and J gave up 0 bases; unmatched junction bases: 7. CDR3 DNA (partial): TGTGCCAGCAGTGAAACGGGACAGGGAGGTCTGAACACTGAA. Translated, it gives CASSETGQGGLNTE. The entire CDR3 sequence reads CASSETGQGGLNTEAFF.

This clone was counted at least ten times. Coverage ceases 3 residues before the CDR3 finishes, and the germline J gene fills in the end. The V call is TRBV10-1, the J call TRBJ2-2; weak D call: TRBD2 (5 bases). V lost 9 bases and J lost 0, with 14 bases in between. Germline lookup yields CDR1 WNHNN and CDR2 SYGVQD (reference sequence). The CDR3 spans 15 residues. The CDR3 spells CARTWRAANTGELFF. The CDR3 bases that were read are TGCGCCAGGACTTGGCGGGCGGCGAACACCGGGGAG.

This clone showed up many times. The read finishes 3 residues shy of the CDR3 end, and the germline J gene is used to complete it. The chain uses TRBV20-1 and TRBJ1-1; no firm D call. CDR1 is DFQATT and CDR2 is SNEGSKA in the germline V gene (reference sequence). Trimming pared 4 bases from V and 2 bases from J, leaving 20 bases between. CDR3 length equals 16 residues. CDR3 DNA (partial): TGCAGTGCTAATGGCGGGAAGCCTCGGGGAAACACTGAA. It translates to CSANGGKPRGNTE. The entire CDR3 protein reads CSANGGKPRGNTEAFF.

At least ten counts were recorded for this clone. The observed sequence ends 3 residues before the CDR3 terminus, with the missing tail filled in from the germline J gene. This chain links TRBV5-4 with TRBJ2-5, with 9 bases fitting TRBD2. Germline assignment: CDR1 SGHNT and CDR2 YYREEE (reference sequence). The CDR3 totals 16 residues. The trim removed 0 bases at V and 2 bases at J, leaving 5 bases unmatched. The CDR3 is CASSLAATSGQETQYF. Partial CDR3 DNA: TGTGCCAGCAGCTTGGCCGCGACTAGCGGACAAGAGACC.

This clone was seen a few times. The read falls 3 residues short of the CDR3 end, and the missing part is taken from the germline J gene. This rearrangement joins TRBV11-3 to TRBJ2-2; weak D call: TRBD2 (5 bases). Germline-derived CDR1 and CDR2 are SGHNT and YENEEA. V lost 5 bases and J 3 bases, leaving 13 bases between the germline ends. CDR3 length: 15 residues. CDR3 sequence: CASSRSGVHTGELFF. The sequenced part of the CDR3 DNA is TGTGCCAGCAGCCGCAGCGGTGTACACACCGGGGAG.

This clone was found many times. The CDR3 end falls 3 residues outside the read, so it is completed with the germline J gene. This chain links TRBV6-2 or TRBV6-3 with TRBJ1-2; 8 bases align to TRBD1. The CDR3 consists of 13 residues. CDR1 is MNHEY and CDR2 is SVGEGT in the germline V gene. The CDR3 spells CASSGRGQGGYTF. Incomplete CDR3 DNA: TGTGCCAGCAGCGGAAGAGGACAGGGAGGC.

This clone was counted at least ten times. CDR3 sequence reads: CASSIFSGGRYNEQFF. Incomplete CDR3 DNA: TGCGCCAGCAGCATTTTCTCGGGGGGCCGATACAATGAG. V and J are TRBV5-1 and TRBJ2-1; tentative D call: TRBD2 (7 bases). The read is 3 residues too short to cover the CDR3 end, so that end is filled in from the germline J gene. The germline CDR1 and CDR2 sequences are SGHRS and YFSETQ. CDR3 length: 16 residues. V lost 4 bases and J lost 4, with 18 bases in between.

This clone was recorded at least ten times. With the read ending 3 residues before the CDR3 end, the germline J gene is used to fill in that end. The chain couples TRBV19 to TRBJ2-1; D call uncertain. V was shortened by 5 bases and J by 0 bases, with 5 bases between the two germline ends. The CDR3 is made up of 13 amino acids. Germline V CDR1 and CDR2: LNHDA, SQIVND (reference sequence). Here the CDR3 reads CASSFRSYNEQFF. CDR3 bases read: TGTGCCAGTAGTTTCCGCTCCTACAATGAG.